This TCR beta chain originates from a study of T cells in Graves' hyperthyroidism and ophthalmopathy. The CDR3 consists of 12 residues. Germline V CDR1 and CDR2: SGHTA, FQGNSA. V lost 2 bases and J 4 bases, leaving 5 bases between the germline ends. This clonotype was seen at least ten times. Its antigen remains unidentified. Study outcomes and limitations: Ophthalmopathy stood apart from stable hyperthyroidism in a 13 V-J model. The model forecast ophthalmopathy, anticipating it by a median approximately 6.1 months before onset.

There were TCR beta CDR3 regions amplified from RNA transcripts. Carried out on the TCR CDR3, a first-round RT-PCR used the HTBI primer set. TCRdb analysed the multiplex PCR reads with MiXCR anew, one entry per CDR3 protein. The sample consists of about 570,000 distinct CDR3 sequences, around 45% of them appearing once. Clinical symptoms, serum thyroxine and TRAb, thyroid ultrasound and orbital computed tomography together formed the diagnostic basis. Sequencing was done on a sample of peripheral blood or thyroid tissue (not recorded which). This TCR was sampled from an adult woman with Graves' disease, either hyperthyroidism or ophthalmopathy (not recorded which). The chain is built from TRBV7-2 and TRBJ1-1; D is unclear. CDR3 in amino acids: CASSLRSTEAFF. The CDR3 DNA reads TGTGCCAGCAGCTTACGAAGCACTGAAGCTTTCTTT.